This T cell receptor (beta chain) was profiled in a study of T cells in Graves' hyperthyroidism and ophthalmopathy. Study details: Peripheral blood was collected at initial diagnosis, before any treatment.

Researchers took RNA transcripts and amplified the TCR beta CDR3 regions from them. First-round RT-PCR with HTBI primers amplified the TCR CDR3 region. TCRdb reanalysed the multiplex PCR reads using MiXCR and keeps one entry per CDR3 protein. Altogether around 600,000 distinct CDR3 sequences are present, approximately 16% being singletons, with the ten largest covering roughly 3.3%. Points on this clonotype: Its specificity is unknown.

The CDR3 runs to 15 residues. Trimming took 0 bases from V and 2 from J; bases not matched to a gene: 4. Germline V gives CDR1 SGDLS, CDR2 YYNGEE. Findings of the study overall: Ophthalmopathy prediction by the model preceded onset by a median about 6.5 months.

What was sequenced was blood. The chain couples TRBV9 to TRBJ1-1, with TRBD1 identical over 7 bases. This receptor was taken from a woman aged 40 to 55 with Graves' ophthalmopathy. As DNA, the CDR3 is TGTGCCAGCAGCGTAGCTGGGGACAGCAACACTGAAGCTTTCTTT. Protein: CASSVAGDSNTEAFF.